The 5 T cell receptor beta chains below come from one sample, sequenced in a study of T cells in Graves' hyperthyroidism and ophthalmopathy (dated by TCRdb to the late 2010s). Receptor libraries were prepared by multiplex PCR. Sequenced using an Illumina HiSeq 2000. The TCR beta CDR3 regions were amplified from RNA transcripts. The first round of RT-PCR for the TCR CDR3 was performed with the HTBI primer set and the Qiagen OneStep RT-PCR kit. Through fastp at Q25 and MiXCR, TCRdb rebuilt clones from the public reads, retaining in-frame beta chains. Duplicate CDR3 protein sequences are folded into a single record with the most common DNA and genes. The sample table holds fewer than 400,000 distinct CDR3 sequences, of which roughly 25% were seen once. The ten biggest clones cover more than 60% of the sample. The sequencing sample was made of blood. The origin of the receptors is a man aged 50 to 59 with Graves' hyperthyroidism.

At least ten counts were recorded for this clonotype. This CDR3 is CASSRTGNSYEQYF. The CDR3 DNA reads TGTGCCAGCAGCCGGACAGGGAACTCCTACGAGCAGTACTTC. The V call is TRBV7-3, the J call TRBJ2-7; 8 bases line up with TRBD1. Germline assignment: CDR1 SGHTA and CDR2 FQGTGA. V was clipped by 5 bases and J by 0 bases; unmatched bases: 3. The CDR3 extends over 14 amino acids.

A single count supports this clonotype. The chain carries TRBV24-1 and TRBJ2-3, with 12 bases aligning to TRBD2. The germline V gene has CDR1 KGHDR and CDR2 SFDVKD. CDR3 length: 21 amino acids. The V gene end was trimmed by 5 bases and the J gene end by 0 bases; junction bases not matched to a gene: 17. CDR3 residues: CATSAPLTSGRGETSTDTQYF. DNA of the CDR3: TGTGCCACCAGTGCACCATTGACTAGCGGGAGAGGGGAAACTAGCACAGATACGCAGTATTTT.

This clonotype was observed once. The chain recombines TRBV19 with TRBJ2-1; 12 bases agree with TRBD2. CDR3 length: 15 amino acids. The J segment lost 8 bases and the V segment lost 6 bases, leaving 8 bases of the junction unmatched. Germline V gene data show CDR1 as LNHDA and CDR2 as SQIVND (reference sequence). The CDR3 sequence is CASRKRLAGADEQFF. The CDR3 bases are TGTGCCAGTAGGAAACGACTAGCGGGAGCCGATGAGCAGTTCTTC.

The table lists this clonotype with a few counts. Germline and junction disagree at one end, which may indicate a read error. The chain couples TRBV24-1 to TRBJ2-3; tentative D call: TRBD1 (5 bases). Germline CDR1 is KGHDR and CDR2 is SFDVKD. The CDR3 runs to 15 residues. For the CDR3, the DNA is TGTGCCACCAGTGATTGGGCAGGATCCACAGGTACGCAGTATTTT. Translating it yields CATSDWAGSTGTQYF.

This clonotype was seen repeatedly, ten times or more. The chain uses TRBV20-1 and TRBJ2-7, with D maybe TRBD2 (6 bases). The CDR3 has 11 amino acids. V dropped 7 bases and J dropped 2 bases, with 9 bases sitting between them. The germline CDR1 and CDR2 sequences are DFQATT and SNEGSKA (reference sequence). CDR3 DNA: TGCAGTGTGGGGGGACCCTACGAGCAGTACTTC. Translated, it gives CSVGGPYEQYF.